A single sample is the source of the 23 T cell receptor beta chains below, sequenced in a study of tumor-infiltrating lymphocytes in localized non-small cell lung cancer. Sequencing used immunoSEQ multiplex PCR; TCRdb keeps in-frame clones, though not all of them. The sample lists over 15,000 clones; roughly 70% were seen once. Material: lung tumor tissue. The receptors were gathered from a human donor with non-small cell lung cancer.

This chain links TRBV30 with TRBJ1-3; 7 nucleotides line up with TRBD1. Per the germline V gene, CDR1 is GTSNPN and CDR2 is SVGIG (reference sequence). The CDR3 loop spans 18 amino acids. The V segment lost 5 bases and the J segment 5 bases; nucleotides outside the gene matches: 21. The CDR3 nucleotides are TGTGCCTGGGGAGGAGGGGGCAGTCATACCTGGACTAGAAACACCATATATTTT. Translation: CAWGGGGSHTWTRNTIYF.

V gene TRBV27 combines with J gene TRBJ1-1, with D uncertain. Germline values: CDR1 MNHEY, CDR2 SMNVEV (reference sequence). There are 13 residues in the CDR3. Deletions cut 4 bases from V and 1 base from J, with 7 bases between. The CDR3 sequence: CASSSWRNTEAFF. As DNA, the CDR3 is TGTGCCAGCAGTTCCTGGAGGAACACTGAAGCTTTCTTT.

This clone was seen more than once but under ten times. This chain links TRBV29-1 with TRBJ2-7, with 11 bases aligning to TRBD2. Germline CDR1 and CDR2: SQVTM and ANQGSEA. The V segment lost 0 bases and the J segment 3 bases; nucleotides outside the gene matches: 7. This CDR3 spans 16 amino acids. CDR3 bases: TGCAGCGTTGAAGATCTGGGGCTAGCGGGGGGCTACGAGCAGTACTTC. This gives the protein CSVEDLGLAGGYEQYF.

The chain is built from TRBV27 and TRBJ2-7; a possible D gene is TRBD1 (5 bases). The germline V and J ends were trimmed by 2 bases and 3 bases, with 11 bases remaining between them. This CDR3 comprises 14 residues. CDR1 and CDR2 from the germline V gene are MNHEY and SMNVEV (reference sequence). The CDR3: CASSLQGANYEQYF. DNA for the CDR3: TGTGCCAGCAGTTTACAGGGCGCAAACTACGAGCAGTACTTC.

J is TRBJ1-2 and V is TRBV6-5; D is unclear. V dropped 7 bases and J dropped 2 bases, with 11 bases sitting between them. The CDR3 covers 13 residues. Per germline, CDR1 MNHEY and CDR2 SVGAGI. CDR3 nucleotides: TGTGCCAGCACCAGAGCAGGAAACTATGGCTACACCTTC. It codes for CASTRAGNYGYTF.

The genes are TRBV28 and TRBJ2-2; tentative D call: TRBD1 (6 bases). The CDR3 has 14 residues. Trimming removed 6 bases from V and 10 bases from J, with 18 bases in between. Germline CDR1 MDHEN, CDR2 SYDVKM. CDR3 sequence: CASSPRATGKELFF. The DNA for the CDR3 is TGTGCCAGCAGCCCAAGAGCCACAGGGAAGGAGCTGTTTTTT.

This rearrangement joins TRBV6-6 to TRBJ2-1; D gene ambiguous. Germline CDR1 MNHNY, CDR2 SVGAGI (reference sequence). Trimming shortened V by 5 bases and J by 2 bases, and 1 base separated the two germline ends. This CDR3 is built from 11 residues. The CDR3 loop is CASSPYNEQFF. The CDR3 DNA reads as TGTGCCAGCAGTCCCTACAATGAGCAGTTCTTC.

CDR3 in amino acids: CASSWTSRGEAFF. The CDR3 DNA follows: TGCGCCAGCAGCTGGACATCGCGGGGGGAAGCTTTCTTT. This chain links TRBV5-1 with TRBJ1-1; D possibly corresponds to TRBD1 (5 bases). The CDR3 contains 13 residues. Germline V gene lookup returns CDR1 SGHRS and CDR2 YFSETQ. The V and J ends lost 3 bases and 8 bases respectively, with 14 bases between them.

CDR3 residues: CASKRRDATNEKLFF. As DNA, the CDR3 is TGTGCCAGCAAACGCCGGGACGCAACTAATGAAAAACTGTTTTTT. The chain combines TRBV7-2 with TRBJ1-4; D is perhaps TRBD1 (5 bases). The V gene lost 7 bases and the J gene lost 0 bases, with 12 bases spanning the gap. This CDR3 is built from 15 residues. Germline CDR1 reads SGHTA; CDR2 reads FQGNSA.

This clone counts as medium-sized. This rearrangement joins TRBV6-5 to TRBJ1-2; maybe TRBD1 (5 bases). V lost 7 bases, J lost 7 bases, and 16 bases lay in between. Germline CDR1 is MNHEY and CDR2 is SVGAGI. The CDR3 loop spans 13 amino acids. The CDR3 here is CASTPRGGRGYTF. CDR3 DNA sequence: TGTGCCAGCACCCCACGGGGGGGACGTGGCTACACCTTC.

This clone was seen just once. V gene TRBV7-9 combines with J gene TRBJ2-7; TRBD2 might be the D (5 bases). This CDR3 spans 13 amino acids. CDR1 SEHNR and CDR2 FQNEAQ come from the germline V gene (reference sequence). Trimming removed 1 base at V and 5 bases at J, with 9 bases between. The CDR3 reads CASSLVRGHEQYF. As DNA, the CDR3 is TGTGCCAGCAGCTTAGTACGGGGTCACGAGCAGTACTTC.

The chain has TRBV5-6 and TRBJ2-1; D not resolved. V lost 1 base to trimming and J lost 9 bases, with 8 bases between them. The germline V gene encodes CDR1 SGHDT and CDR2 YYEEEE. CDR3 size: 12 residues. CDR3 loop: CASSLSRGEQFF. In DNA form, the CDR3 reads TGTGCCAGCAGCTTGTCCCGAGGTGAGCAGTTCTTC.

The chain employs TRBV25-1 and TRBJ2-7; 7 nucleotides agree with TRBD1. The J segment lost 2 bases and the V segment lost 8 bases, leaving 3 bases of the junction unmatched. Germline V gene lookup returns CDR1 MGHDK and CDR2 SYGVNS. The CDR3 loop spans 12 amino acids. CDR3 bases: TGTGCCAGCGGGGACAGTCCCTACGAGCAGTACTTC. Translating it yields CASGDSPYEQYF.

V gene TRBV5-1 combines with J gene TRBJ1-3, with D maybe TRBD1 (5 bases). The V end lost 3 bases, the J end lost 0 bases, and 13 bases lay between the germline ends. The CDR3 covers 16 residues. The germline CDR1 and CDR2 sequences are SGHRS and YFSETQ. CDR3 bases: TGCGCCAGCAGCTCCGGGACGGCTAGCTCTGGAAACACCATATATTTT. This encodes CASSSGTASSGNTIYF.

J is TRBJ1-4 and V is TRBV7-9; no reliable D call. Trimming stripped 0 bases from V and 6 bases from J, with 11 bases between. Per germline, CDR1 SEHNR and CDR2 FQNEAQ (reference sequence). This CDR3 region has 15 residues. CDR3 in amino acids: CASSLATAGDEKLFF. In DNA, the CDR3 is TGTGCCAGCAGCTTAGCCACAGCTGGTGATGAAAAACTGTTTTTT.

The V call is TRBV7-2, the J call TRBJ2-1; D may be TRBD1 or TRBD2 (6 bases each). The CDR3 sequence is 16 residues long. CDR1 is SGHTA, CDR2 FQGNSA, per germline. Trimming took 1 base from V and 0 from J, leaving 10 bases between them. The CDR3 DNA sequence: TGTGCCAGCAGCTTAGGGGGGCGGGGCTCCTACAATGAGCAGTTCTTC. Translation gives CASSLGGRGSYNEQFF. The full variable domain, with the rest looked up from reference TRBV7-2 and TRBJ2-1, is GAGVSQSPSNKVTEKGKDVELRCDPISGHTALYWYRQSLGQGLEFLIYFQGNSAPDKSGLPSDRFSAERTGGSVSTLTIQRTQQEDSAVYLCASSLGGRGSYNEQFFGPGTRLTVL.

V usage is TRBV27 and J usage is TRBJ1-2; D gene uncertain. This CDR3 contains 13 residues. The germline V gene has CDR1 MNHEY and CDR2 SMNVEV (reference sequence). V shed 6 bases and J shed 0 bases, with 8 bases lying between them. CDR3 amino acids: CASRGEANYGYTF. CDR3 in DNA: TGTGCCAGCAGGGGAGAGGCTAACTATGGCTACACCTTC.

The V gene is TRBV9, the J gene TRBJ2-7; 8 positions agree with TRBD2. CDR1 and CDR2 from the germline V gene are SGDLS and YYNGEE. The CDR3 sequence is 14 residues long. The J segment lost 6 bases and the V segment lost 7 bases, leaving 12 bases of the junction unmatched. The DNA of the CDR3 is TGTGCCAGCCGAGGAGCGGGAGACTTGGGCGAGCAGTACTTC. Residues: CASRGAGDLGEQYF. The full variable domain, in which reference TRBV9 and TRBJ2-7 provide the parts outside the CDR3, is DSGVTQTPKHLITATGQRVTLRCSPRSGDLSVYWYQQSLDQGLQFLIQYYNGEERAKGNILERFSAQQFPDLHSELNLSSLELGDSALYFCASRGAGDLGEQYFGPGTRLTVT.

The rearrangement links TRBV2 to TRBJ2-7; D is undetermined. The V gene lost 5 bases and the J gene lost 0 bases, with 5 bases spanning the gap. The germline V gene has CDR1 SNHLY and CDR2 FYNNEI. This CDR3 region has 12 residues. The CDR3 is CASSRSSYEQYF. The CDR3 nucleotides are TGTGCCAGCAGTCGGAGCTCCTACGAGCAGTACTTC.

The chain is built from TRBV27 and TRBJ2-1; 9 bases line up with TRBD2. V lost 6 bases and J lost 0; bases outside the gene matches: 3. The CDR3 runs 15 residues. Germline values: CDR1 MNHEY, CDR2 SMNVEV (reference sequence). As DNA, the CDR3 is TGTGCCAGCAGCGAGCGGGGGGTCTCCTACAATGAGCAGTTCTTC. This translates into CASSERGVSYNEQFF.

This chain connects TRBV15 to TRBJ2-7; a weak D match, TRBD1 (5 bases). Per germline, CDR1 LNHNV and CDR2 YYDKDF (reference sequence). V lost 0 bases and J 2 bases, leaving 17 bases between the germline ends. The CDR3 runs 17 residues. CDR3 region: CATSRDLGQGSTYEQYF. CDR3 coding DNA: TGTGCCACCAGCAGAGATCTAGGCCAGGGAAGTACCTACGAGCAGTACTTC.

The chain is built from TRBV4-1 and TRBJ1-6; D is undetermined. This CDR3 spans 15 amino acids. Trimming removed 2 bases at V and 3 bases at J, with 8 bases between. Per the germline V gene, CDR1 is MGHRA and CDR2 is YSYEKL. The CDR3 nucleotides are TGCGCCAGCAGCCAACGAACGGTCTATAATTCACCCCTCCACTTT. This encodes CASSQRTVYNSPLHF.

This clone has more than one count but fewer than ten. The chain is built from TRBV6-6 and TRBJ2-7; D unresolved. Trimming stripped 6 bases from V and 2 bases from J, with 5 bases between. Germline-derived CDR1 and CDR2 are MNHNY and SVGAGI (reference sequence). This CDR3 is 11 amino acids long. The CDR3 nucleotides read TGTGCCAGCAGGAGAGCCTACGAGCAGTACTTC. It yields the protein CASRRAYEQYF.